Following are 2 T cell receptor beta chains from one sample sequenced in a study of cytotoxic CD8 clonotypes in ibrutinib-treated CLL. Data came from immunoSEQ multiplex PCR; TCRdb stores just in-frame clones and leaves some out. Seen here are 150,000 or so clones, roughly 83% observed once, and the top ten hold roughly 13%. The specimen comprised PBMCs, sampled after 12 months of ibrutinib treatment. These receptors were collected from a human donor with chronic lymphocytic leukemia.

Regarding this clone: The sample contains more than one DNA sequence encoding this CDR3. The chain employs TRBV5-1 and TRBJ2-5; D not certain. Germline lookup yields CDR1 SGHRS and CDR2 YFSETQ. The CDR3 runs 11 residues. V lost 1 base, J lost 4 bases, and 2 bases lay in between. CDR3 sequence: CASSLLETQYF. CDR3 DNA sequence: TGCGCCAGCAGCTTGCTAGAGACCCAGTACTTC.

The chain carries TRBV12-5 and TRBJ2-5, with TRBD2 identical over 13 bases. Trimming took 1 base from V and 1 from J; bases not matched to a gene: 3. The length of the CDR3 is 17 residues. Germline loops: CDR1 LGHNT, CDR2 FRNRAP. The CDR3 DNA follows: TGTGCTAGTGGTTTGGGAGGACTAGCGGGAGCCCAAGAGACCCAGTACTTC. It yields the protein CASGLGGLAGAQETQYF. The entire variable domain, with the rest obtained from reference TRBV12-5 and TRBJ2-5, is as follows: DARVTQTPRHKVTEMGQEVTMRCQPILGHNTVFWYRQTMMQGLELLAYFRNRAPLDDSGMPKDRFSAEMPDATLATLKIQPSEPRDSAVYFCASGLGGLAGAQETQYFGPGTRLLVL.